This entry is about one TCR beta chain. The data stem from a study of cytomegalovirus exposure and HLA in healthy donors. Losses at the gene ends were 4 bases for V and 1 base for J; bases not matched to a gene: 6. Germline V gene sequence: CDR1 MGHRA, CDR2 YSYEKL. The CDR3 runs to 15 residues. Both 60 Vbeta primers and 13 Jbeta primers went into the PCR. The assay was immunoSEQ multiplex PCR, and TCRdb's table has in-frame clones only and misses some. This table lists tens of thousands of clones. The TCR originated in a female donor in good health and CMV-seropositive. The material sequenced was PBMCs. V is TRBV4-1 and J is TRBJ1-2; 7 positions agree with TRBD1. For the CDR3, the DNA is TGCGCCAGCAGCCTAAGACAGGGTGGTAACTATGGCTACACCTTC. Its protein is CASSLRQGGNYGYTF.